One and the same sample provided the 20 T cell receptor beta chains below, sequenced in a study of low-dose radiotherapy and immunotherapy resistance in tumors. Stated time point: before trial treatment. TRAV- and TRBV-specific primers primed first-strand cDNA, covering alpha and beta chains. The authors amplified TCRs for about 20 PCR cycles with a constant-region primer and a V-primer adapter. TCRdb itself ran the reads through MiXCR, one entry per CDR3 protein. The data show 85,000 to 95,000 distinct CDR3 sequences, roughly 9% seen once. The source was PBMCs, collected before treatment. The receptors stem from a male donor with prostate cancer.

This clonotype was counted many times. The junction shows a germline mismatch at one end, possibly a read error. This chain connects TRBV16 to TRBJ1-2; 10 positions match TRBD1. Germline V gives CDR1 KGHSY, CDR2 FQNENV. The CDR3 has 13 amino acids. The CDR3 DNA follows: TGTGCCAGCAGCCAAGGGACAGGGGCGCAGGTATCCTTC. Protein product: CASSQGTGAQVSF.

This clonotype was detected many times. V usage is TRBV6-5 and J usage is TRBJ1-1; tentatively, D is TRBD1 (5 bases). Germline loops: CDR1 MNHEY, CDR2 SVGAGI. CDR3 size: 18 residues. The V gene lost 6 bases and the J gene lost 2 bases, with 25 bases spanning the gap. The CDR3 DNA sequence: TGTGCCAGCAGGTCCTCCGTTTCAGGGACCTCCGTCAACACTGAAGCTTTCTTT. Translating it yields CASRSSVSGTSVNTEAFF.

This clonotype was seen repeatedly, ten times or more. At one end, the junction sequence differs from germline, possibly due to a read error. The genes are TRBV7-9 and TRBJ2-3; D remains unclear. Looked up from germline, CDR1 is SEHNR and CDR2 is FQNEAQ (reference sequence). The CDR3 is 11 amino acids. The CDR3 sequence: CASSLGGPLRF. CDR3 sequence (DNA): TGTGCCAGCAGCTTAGGGGGTCCGCTCCGGTTT.

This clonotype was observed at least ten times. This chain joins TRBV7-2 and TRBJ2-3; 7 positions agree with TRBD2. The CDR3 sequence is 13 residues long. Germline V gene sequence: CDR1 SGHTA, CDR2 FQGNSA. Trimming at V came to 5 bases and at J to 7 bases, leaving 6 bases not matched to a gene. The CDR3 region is CASSPPSGNTQYF. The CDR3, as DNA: TGTGCCAGCAGCCCCCCCAGCGGGAATACGCAGTATTTT.

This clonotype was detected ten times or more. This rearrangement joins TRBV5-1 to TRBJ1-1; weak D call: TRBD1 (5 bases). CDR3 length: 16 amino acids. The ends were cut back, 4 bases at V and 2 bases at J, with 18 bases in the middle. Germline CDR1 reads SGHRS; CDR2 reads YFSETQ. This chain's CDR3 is CASSGPPDNFNTEAFF. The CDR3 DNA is TGCGCCAGCAGCGGACCCCCGGACAATTTTAACACTGAAGCTTTCTTT.

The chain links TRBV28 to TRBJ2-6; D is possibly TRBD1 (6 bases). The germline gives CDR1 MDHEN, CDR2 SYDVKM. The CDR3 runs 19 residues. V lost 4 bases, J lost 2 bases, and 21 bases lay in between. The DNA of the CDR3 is TGTGCCAGCAGTTCAATCGACCCCCCTCGGACAGCTGGGGCCAACGTCCTGACTTTC. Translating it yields CASSSIDPPRTAGANVLTF.

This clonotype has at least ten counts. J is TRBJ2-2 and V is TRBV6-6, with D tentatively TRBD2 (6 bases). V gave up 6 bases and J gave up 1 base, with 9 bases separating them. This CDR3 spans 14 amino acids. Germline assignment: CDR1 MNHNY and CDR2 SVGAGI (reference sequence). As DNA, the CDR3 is TGTGCCAGCAGCGGGAGTGGGAACACCGGGGAGCTGTTTTTT. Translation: CASSGSGNTGELFF.

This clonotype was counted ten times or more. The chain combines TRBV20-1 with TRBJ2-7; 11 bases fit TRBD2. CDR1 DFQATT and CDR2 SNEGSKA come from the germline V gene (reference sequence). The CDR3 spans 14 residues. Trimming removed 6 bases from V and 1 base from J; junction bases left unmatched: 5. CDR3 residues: CSAGTSGKSYEQYF. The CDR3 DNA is TGCAGTGCGGGGACTAGCGGCAAATCCTACGAGCAGTACTTC.

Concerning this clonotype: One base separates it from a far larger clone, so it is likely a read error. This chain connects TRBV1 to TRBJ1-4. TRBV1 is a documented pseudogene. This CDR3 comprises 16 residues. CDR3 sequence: CASSQDRSETNEKRFF. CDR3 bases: TGTGCCAGCAGCCAAGATCGTTCCGAAACTAATGAAAAACGGTTTTTT.

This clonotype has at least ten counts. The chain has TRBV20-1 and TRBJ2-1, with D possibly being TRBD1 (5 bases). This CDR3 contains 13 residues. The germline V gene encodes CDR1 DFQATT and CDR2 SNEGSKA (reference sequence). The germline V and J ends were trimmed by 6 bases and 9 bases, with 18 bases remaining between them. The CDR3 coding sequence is TGCAGTGCCAGCGATGGGGCGCCCAGTGAGCAGTTCTTC. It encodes CSASDGAPSEQFF.

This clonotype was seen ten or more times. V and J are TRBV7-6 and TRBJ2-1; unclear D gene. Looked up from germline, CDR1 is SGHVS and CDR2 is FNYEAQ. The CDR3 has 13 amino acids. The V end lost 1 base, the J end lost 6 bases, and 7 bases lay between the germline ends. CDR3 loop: CASSLGEINEQFF. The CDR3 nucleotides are TGTGCCAGCAGCTTAGGTGAGATCAATGAGCAGTTCTTC. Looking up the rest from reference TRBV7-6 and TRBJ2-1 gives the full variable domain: GAGVSQSPRYKVTKRGQDVALRCDPISGHVSLYWYRQALGQGPEFLTYFNYEAQQDKSGLPNDRFSAERPEGSISTLTIQRTEQRDSAMYRCASSLGEINEQFFGPGTRLTVL.

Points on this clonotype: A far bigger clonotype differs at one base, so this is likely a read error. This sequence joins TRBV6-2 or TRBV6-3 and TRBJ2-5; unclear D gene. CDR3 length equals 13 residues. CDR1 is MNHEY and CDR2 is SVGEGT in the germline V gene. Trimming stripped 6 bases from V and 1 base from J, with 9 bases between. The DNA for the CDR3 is TGTGCCAGCAGAATCAGAGTCCAAGAGACCCAGTACTTC. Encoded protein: CASRIRVQETQYF.

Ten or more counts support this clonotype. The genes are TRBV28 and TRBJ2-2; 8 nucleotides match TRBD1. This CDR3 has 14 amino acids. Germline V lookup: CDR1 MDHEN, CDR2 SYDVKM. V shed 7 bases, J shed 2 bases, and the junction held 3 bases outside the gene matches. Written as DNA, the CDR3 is TGTGCCAGCATACAGGGGGTAAACACCGGGGAGCTGTTTTTT. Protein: CASIQGVNTGELFF.

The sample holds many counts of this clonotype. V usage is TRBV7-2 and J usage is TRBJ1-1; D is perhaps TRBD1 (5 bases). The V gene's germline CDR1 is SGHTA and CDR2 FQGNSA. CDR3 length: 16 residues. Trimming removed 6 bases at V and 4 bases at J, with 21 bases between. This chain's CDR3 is CASRQPRGGSGTEAFF. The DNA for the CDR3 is TGTGCCAGCAGACAACCGCGGGGGGGTAGCGGCACTGAAGCTTTCTTT.

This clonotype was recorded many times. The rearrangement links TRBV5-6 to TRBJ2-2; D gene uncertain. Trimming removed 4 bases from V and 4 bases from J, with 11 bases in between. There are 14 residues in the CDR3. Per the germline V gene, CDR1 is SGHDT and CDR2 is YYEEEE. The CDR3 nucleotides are TGTGCCAGCAGCCCGCCTTGGGGCACCGGGGAGCTGTTTTTT. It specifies CASSPPWGTGELFF.

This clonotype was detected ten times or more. The CDR3 DNA sequence: TGTGCCAGCTTATTGAGGGAGACCCAGTACTTC. Translated, it gives CASLLRETQYF. This chain links TRBV2 with TRBJ2-5; D is unresolved. The CDR3 loop spans 11 amino acids. Trimming cost V 8 bases and J 5 bases, with 9 bases left between them. Germline V CDR1 and CDR2: SNHLY, FYNNEI.

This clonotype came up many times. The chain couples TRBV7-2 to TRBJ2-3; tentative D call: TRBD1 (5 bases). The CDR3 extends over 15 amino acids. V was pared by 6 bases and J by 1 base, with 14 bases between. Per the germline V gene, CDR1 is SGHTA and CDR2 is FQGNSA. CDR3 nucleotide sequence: TGTGCCAGCAGGCTTAAATCGACAGGCACAGATACGCAGTATTTT. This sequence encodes CASRLKSTGTDTQYF.

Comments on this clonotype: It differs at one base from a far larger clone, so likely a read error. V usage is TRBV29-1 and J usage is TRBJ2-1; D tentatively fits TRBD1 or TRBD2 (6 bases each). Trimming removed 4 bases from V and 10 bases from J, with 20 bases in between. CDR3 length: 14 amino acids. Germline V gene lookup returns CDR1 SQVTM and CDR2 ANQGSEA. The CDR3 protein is CSVVFLGGESEQFF. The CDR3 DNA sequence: TGCAGCGTTGTCTTTCTCGGGGGCGAAAGCGAGCAGTTCTTC.

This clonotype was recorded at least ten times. CDR3 region: CASSPAGGGRGVEQFF. DNA of the CDR3: TGCGCCAGCAGTCCCGCAGGGGGCGGGAGAGGCGTTGAGCAGTTCTTC. The chain is built from TRBV5-1 and TRBJ2-1, with D possibly TRBD1 on 8 matching bases. V lost 5 bases to trimming and J lost 9 bases, with 24 bases between them. CDR1 and CDR2 from the germline V gene are SGHRS and YFSETQ. The CDR3 covers 16 residues. Full variable domain (rest looked up from reference TRBV5-1 and TRBJ2-1): KAGVTQTPRYLIKTRGQQVTLSCSPISGHRSVSWYQQTPGQGLQFLFEYFSETQRNKGNFPGRFSGRQFSNSRSEMNVSTLELGDSALYLCASSPAGGGRGVEQFFGPGTRLTVL.

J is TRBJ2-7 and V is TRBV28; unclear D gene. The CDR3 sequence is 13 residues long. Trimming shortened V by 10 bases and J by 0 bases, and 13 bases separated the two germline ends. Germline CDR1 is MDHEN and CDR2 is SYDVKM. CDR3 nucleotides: TGTGCCACACTGTCCCCCGTCTCCTACGAGCAGTACTTC. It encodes CATLSPVSYEQYF. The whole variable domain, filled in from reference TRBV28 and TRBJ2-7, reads DVKVTQSSRYLVKRTGEKVFLECVQDMDHENMFWYRQDPGLGLRLIYFSYDVKMKEKGDIPEGYSVSREKKERFSLILESASTNQTSMYLCATLSPVSYEQYFGPGTRLTVT.